This T cell receptor (beta chain) was found in a study of blood T cell repertoires in COVID-19. Study in general: Sites across the United States, Italy and Spain contributed samples from acute and convalescent COVID-19.

The repertoire was sequenced with immunoSEQ multiplex PCR; TCRdb's copy has only in-frame clones and lacks some. The sample gives about 350,000 clones, 70% to 90% of which show up once; approximately 5% is in the top ten. The CDR3 is 14 amino acids. V lost 2 bases, J lost 0 bases, and 2 bases lay in between. Germline V gives CDR1 LGHNA, CDR2 YSLEER. The V and J genes are TRBV4-3 and TRBJ1-6; no clear D. Material: PBMCs or T cells enriched from blood (not recorded which). The receptor was isolated from a woman aged 25 to 45 who had recovered from COVID-19. The CDR3 loop is CASSQYSYNSPLHF. DNA of the CDR3: TGCGCCAGCAGCCAATACTCCTATAATTCACCCCTCCACTTT.